The clone carrying this T cell receptor (beta chain) was recorded at least ten times. This sample was taken from a study of metastatic and nonmetastatic thyroid tumors. Across the study: From malignant and benign thyroid patients, repertoires in blood and in tumor or nodule tissue were compared.

Via MiXCR, TCRdb re-called the PCR reads. The sample shows 26,000 or so clones, approximately 17% of them seen only once. Thyroid surgery had not been preceded by any treatment in any patient. With 1 base removed from V and 3 bases from J, the gap between germline ends came to 6 bases. This CDR3 is 13 amino acids long. From germline, CDR1 is LGHDT and CDR2 YNNKEL (reference sequence). The origin of this receptor is a female donor with papillary thyroid cancer or a benign thyroid nodule (not recorded which). Some clones in this sample may be carry-over from other donors' samples. The chain carries TRBV3-1 and TRBJ1-2; D unresolved. The specimen sequenced was blood. CDR3 nucleotide sequence: TGTGCCAGCAGCCAAGGCAGGTACTATGGCTACACCTTC. Its protein product is CASSQGRYYGYTF.